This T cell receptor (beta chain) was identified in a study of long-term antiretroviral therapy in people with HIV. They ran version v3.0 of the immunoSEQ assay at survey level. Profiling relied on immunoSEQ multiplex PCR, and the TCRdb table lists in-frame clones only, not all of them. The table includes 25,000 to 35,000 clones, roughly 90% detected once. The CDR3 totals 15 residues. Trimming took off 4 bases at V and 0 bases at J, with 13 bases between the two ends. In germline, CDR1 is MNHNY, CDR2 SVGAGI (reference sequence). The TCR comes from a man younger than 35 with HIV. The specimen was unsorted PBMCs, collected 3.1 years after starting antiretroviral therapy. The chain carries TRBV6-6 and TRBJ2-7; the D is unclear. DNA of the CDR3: TGTGCCAGCAGTTTTACTAACGGGCCCTCCTACGAGCAGTACTTC. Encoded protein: CASSFTNGPSYEQYF.